Presented here are 4 T cell receptor beta chains from one specimen sequenced in a study of CD8 T cells in Susac syndrome. Reverse transcription of roughly 0.5 to 1 ug RNA was carried out with random hexamers. TCRdb reprocessed the immunoSEQ multiplex PCR reads with MiXCR, giving one entry per CDR3 protein. In the table there are about 71,000 distinct CDR3 sequences, 96% of which are singletons. The sample was CD4+ T cells from PBMCs. Source of these receptors: a human donor with multiple sclerosis.

Written as DNA, the CDR3 is TGCGCCAGCAGCCAAGATCTCAACAGCTTCTACTATGGCTACACCTTC. Its translation is CASSQDLNSFYYGYTF. The genes are TRBV4-3 and TRBJ1-2; no definite D call. V was cut by 0 bases and J by 3 bases, with 14 bases left in between. The CDR3 covers 16 residues. Germline CDR1 and CDR2: LGHNA and YSLEER.

The chain employs TRBV4-3 and TRBJ1-6; no clear D. Germline-derived CDR1 and CDR2 are LGHNA and YSLEER. V was clipped by 1 base and J by 0 bases, with 7 bases between them. This CDR3 region has 16 residues. The CDR3 spells CASSQGRSSYNSPLHF. In DNA form, the CDR3 reads TGCGCCAGCAGCCAAGGGCGGAGCTCCTATAATTCACCCCTCCACTTT.

The V gene is TRBV5-6, the J gene TRBJ2-1; D gene uncertain. CDR1 is SGHDT, CDR2 YYEEEE, per germline. The CDR3 sequence is 15 residues long. V was clipped by 1 base and J by 0 bases, with 8 bases between them. The CDR3 loop reads CASSLLRSSYNEQFF. Here the CDR3 DNA reads TGTGCCAGCAGCTTGTTGCGTAGCTCCTACAATGAGCAGTTCTTC.

The chain couples TRBV30 to TRBJ1-2; TRBD1 aligns across 10 bases. The germline gives CDR1 GTSNPN, CDR2 SVGIG (reference sequence). V lost 0 bases to trimming and J lost 8 bases; unmatched junction nucleotides: 12. The CDR3 has 16 residues. CDR3 sequence reads: CAWSVKGTGASRGYTF. The CDR3 coding sequence is TGTGCCTGGAGTGTTAAAGGGACAGGGGCCTCTCGGGGCTACACCTTC.